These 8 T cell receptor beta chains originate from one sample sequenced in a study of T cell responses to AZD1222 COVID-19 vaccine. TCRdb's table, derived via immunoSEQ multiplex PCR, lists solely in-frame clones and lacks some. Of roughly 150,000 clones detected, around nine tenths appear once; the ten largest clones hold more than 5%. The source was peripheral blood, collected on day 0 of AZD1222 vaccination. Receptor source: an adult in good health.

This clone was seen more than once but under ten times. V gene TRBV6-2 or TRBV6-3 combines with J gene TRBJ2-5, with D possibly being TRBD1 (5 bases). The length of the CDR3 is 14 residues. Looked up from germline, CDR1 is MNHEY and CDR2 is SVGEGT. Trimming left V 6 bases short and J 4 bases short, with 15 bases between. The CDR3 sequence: CASSTGQGAETQYF. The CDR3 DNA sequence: TGTGCCAGCAGCACCGGACAAGGGGCAGAGACCCAGTACTTC.

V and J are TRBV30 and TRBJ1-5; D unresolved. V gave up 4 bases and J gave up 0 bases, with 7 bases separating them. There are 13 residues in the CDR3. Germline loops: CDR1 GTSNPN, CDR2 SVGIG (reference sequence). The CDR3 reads CAWNSGSNQPQHF. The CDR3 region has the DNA TGTGCCTGGAATTCGGGTAGCAATCAGCCCCAGCATTTT.

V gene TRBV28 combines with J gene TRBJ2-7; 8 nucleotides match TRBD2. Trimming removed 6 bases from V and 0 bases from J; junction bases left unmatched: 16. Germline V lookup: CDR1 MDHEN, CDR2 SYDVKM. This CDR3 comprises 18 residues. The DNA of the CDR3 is TGTGCCAGCAGCCCCTACCCCCAGAGCGGGAGTTTCTCCTACGAGCAGTACTTC. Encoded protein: CASSPYPQSGSFSYEQYF.

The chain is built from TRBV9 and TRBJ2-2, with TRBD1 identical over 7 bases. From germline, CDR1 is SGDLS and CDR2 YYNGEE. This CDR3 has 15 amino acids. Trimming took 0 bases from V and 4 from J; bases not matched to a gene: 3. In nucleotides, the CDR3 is TGTGCCAGCAGCGTAGGACAGGGTGGCACCGGGGAGCTGTTTTTT. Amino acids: CASSVGQGGTGELFF.

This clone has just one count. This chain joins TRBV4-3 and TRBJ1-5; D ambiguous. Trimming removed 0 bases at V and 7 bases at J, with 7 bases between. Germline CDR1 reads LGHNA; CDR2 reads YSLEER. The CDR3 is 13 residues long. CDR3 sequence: CASSQDIIQPQHF. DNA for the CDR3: TGCGCCAGCAGCCAAGATATAATCCAGCCCCAGCATTTT.

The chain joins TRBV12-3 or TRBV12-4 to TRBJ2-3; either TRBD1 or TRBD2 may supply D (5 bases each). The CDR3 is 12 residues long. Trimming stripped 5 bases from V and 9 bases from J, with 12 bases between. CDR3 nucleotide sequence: TGTGCCAGCAGTATCCGGGACCTAACGCAGTATTTT. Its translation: CASSIRDLTQYF.

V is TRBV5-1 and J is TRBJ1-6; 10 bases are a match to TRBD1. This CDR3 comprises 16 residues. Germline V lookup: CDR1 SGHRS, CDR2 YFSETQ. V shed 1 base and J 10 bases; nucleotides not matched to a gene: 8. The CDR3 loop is CASSLLGQGSQSPLHF. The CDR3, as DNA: TGCGCCAGCAGCTTGTTGGGACAGGGGAGCCAGTCACCCCTCCACTTT.

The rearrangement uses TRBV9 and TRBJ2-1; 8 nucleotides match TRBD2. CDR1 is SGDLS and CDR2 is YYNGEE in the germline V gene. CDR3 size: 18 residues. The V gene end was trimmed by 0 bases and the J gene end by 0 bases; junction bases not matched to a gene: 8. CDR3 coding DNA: TGTGCCAGCAGCGTAGATTCCAGCGGGGGAAGCTCCTACAATGAGCAGTTCTTC. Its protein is CASSVDSSGGSSYNEQFF.